This record looks at one T cell receptor (beta chain) sequence and its context. The antigen is unknown. Looked up from germline, CDR1 is SEHNR and CDR2 is FQNEAQ (reference sequence). V was clipped by 4 bases and J by 7 bases, with 14 bases between them. The CDR3 consists of 14 residues. This record belongs to a study of shared clonotypes between healthy human individuals. Background on the study: Used for every donor were three CD4 naive, three CD4 memory, two CD8 naive and one CD8 memory plate. Overall study findings and caveats: Naive CD4 clonotypes overlapped across a few donors at around 4.7%.

At a deep level, the assay was run. Sorted-subset replicate PCR reactions were performed with 200 ng DNA, corresponding to 25,000 to 35,000 T cell genomes. This table comes from immunoSEQ multiplex PCR, and its TCRdb copy is limited to in-frame clones, with some not included. The sample consists of 600,000 to 750,000 clones, approximately 75% of them appearing once. Sequenced: memory CD4+ T cells sorted from blood. Documented subset: CD45RA-negative fraction. The genes are TRBV7-9 and TRBJ1-5; possible D gene TRBD1, 5 bases. This TCR was sampled from a woman aged 25 to 45 in good health. The CDR3 reads CASSSQGEEQPQHF. The CDR3 DNA reads TGTGCCAGCAGCTCTCAGGGAGAAGAGCAGCCCCAGCATTTT.